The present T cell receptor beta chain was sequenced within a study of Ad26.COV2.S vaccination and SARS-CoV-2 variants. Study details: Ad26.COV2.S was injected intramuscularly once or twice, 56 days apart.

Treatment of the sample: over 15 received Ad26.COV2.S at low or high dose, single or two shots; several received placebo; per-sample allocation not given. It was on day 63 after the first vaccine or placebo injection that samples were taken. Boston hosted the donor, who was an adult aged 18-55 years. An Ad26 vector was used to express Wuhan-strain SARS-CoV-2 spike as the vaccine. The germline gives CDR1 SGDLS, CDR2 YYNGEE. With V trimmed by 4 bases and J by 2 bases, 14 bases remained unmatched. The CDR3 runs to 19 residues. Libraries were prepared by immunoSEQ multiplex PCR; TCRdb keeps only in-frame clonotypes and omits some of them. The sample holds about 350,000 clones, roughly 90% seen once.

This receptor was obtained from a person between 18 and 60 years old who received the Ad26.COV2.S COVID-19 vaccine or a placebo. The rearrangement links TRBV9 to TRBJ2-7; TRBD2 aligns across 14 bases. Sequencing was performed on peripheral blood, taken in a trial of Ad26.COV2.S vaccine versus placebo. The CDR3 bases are TGTGCCAGCAGCCAAACTACCGGGACTAGCGGGAGTTGGACCTACGAGCAGTACTTC. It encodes CASSQTTGTSGSWTYEQYF.